These T cell receptor beta chains were read from a single sample in a study of radiation and T cells in renal cell carcinoma. The protocol was immunoSEQ multiplex PCR, while the TCRdb copy is restricted to in-frame clones and leaves out a portion. The sample lists more than 9,500 clones; roughly 65% were seen once. Sequenced here: tumor tissue, sampled from a patient whose treatment was nephrectomy without radiotherapy. All receptors derive from an elderly woman with renal cell carcinoma. CDR3s include the opening cysteine and the closing phenylalanine or tryptophan. Each record gives: D gene, J gene, V gene, clone size, CDR3 protein, CDR3 DNA. The D gene is left open where the match is weak. Clone size, where shown, is once, few, many, or a class for clones that have expanded.

d_gene: TRBD1; j_gene: TRBJ2-5; v_gene: TRBV5-1; abundance: NA; CDR3aa: CASSPGQGETQYF; CDR3nt: TGCGCCAGCAGCCCGGGACAGGGAGAGACCCAGTACTTC
d_gene: TRBD1; j_gene: TRBJ1-1; v_gene: TRBV7-9; abundance: few; CDR3aa: CASSPIKGALNTEAFF; CDR3nt: TGTGCCAGCAGTCCAATAAAGGGGGCCCTGAACACTGAAGCTTTCTTT
d_gene: TRBD1; j_gene: TRBJ2-1; v_gene: TRBV19; abundance: NA; CDR3aa: CASRPTGSYNEQFF; CDR3nt: TGTGCCAGTAGGCCGACAGGGAGCTACAATGAGCAGTTCTTC
d_gene: TRBD2; j_gene: TRBJ2-1; v_gene: TRBV19; abundance: NA; CDR3aa: CASTSLRGGLRDEQFF; CDR3nt: TGTGCCAGTACCTCCTTAAGGGGAGGGCTGCGCGATGAGCAGTTCTTC
d_gene: TRBD1; j_gene: TRBJ1-4; v_gene: TRBV6-5; abundance: NA; CDR3aa: CASRRQGGREKLFF; CDR3nt: TGTGCCAGCAGACGACAGGGGGGAAGAGAAAAACTGTTTTTT
d_gene: NA; j_gene: TRBJ2-2; v_gene: TRBV25-1; abundance: NA; CDR3aa: CASSYLQGQGNTGELFF; CDR3nt: TGTGCCAGCAGTTACCTCCAGGGACAAGGGAACACCGGGGAGCTGTTTTTT
d_gene: NA; j_gene: TRBJ2-2; v_gene: TRBV5-8; abundance: NA; CDR3aa: CASSLQGPGELFF; CDR3nt: TGTGCCAGCAGCTTACAGGGCCCCGGGGAGCTGTTTTTT
d_gene: NA; j_gene: TRBJ1-1; v_gene: TRBV18; abundance: NA; CDR3aa: CASSPFGGAKFSGTEAFF; CDR3nt: TGTGCCAGCTCACCCTTCGGGGGCGCGAAGTTTTCTGGCACTGAAGCTTTCTTT
d_gene: NA; j_gene: TRBJ1-2; v_gene: TRBV5-6; abundance: NA; CDR3aa: CASSLSTGRGHGYTF; CDR3nt: TGTGCCAGCAGCTTGAGTACCGGACGAGGCCATGGCTACACCTTC
d_gene: TRBD1; j_gene: TRBJ2-1; v_gene: TRBV7-8; abundance: NA; CDR3aa: CASSLGAGTVNEQFF; CDR3nt: TGTGCCAGCAGCTTAGGGGCTGGGACAGTGAATGAGCAGTTCTTC
d_gene: TRBD1; j_gene: TRBJ1-2; v_gene: TRBV5-4; abundance: NA; CDR3aa: CASSPPPGQNYGYTF; CDR3nt: TGTGCCAGCAGCCCCCCCCCGGGACAGAATTATGGCTACACCTTC
d_gene: NA; j_gene: TRBJ1-1; v_gene: TRBV2; abundance: few; CDR3aa: CASSVSGESEAFF; CDR3nt: TGTGCCAGCAGTGTGTCAGGCGAAAGTGAAGCTTTCTTT
d_gene: TRBD1; j_gene: TRBJ1-4; v_gene: TRBV4-3; abundance: NA; CDR3aa: CASSPTRGGGSNEKLFF; CDR3nt: TGCGCCAGCAGCCCGACGCGAGGGGGCGGATCTAATGAAAAACTGTTTTTT
d_gene: TRBD1; j_gene: TRBJ1-4; v_gene: TRBV6-5; abundance: NA; CDR3aa: CASTKTGRNEKLFF; CDR3nt: TGTGCCAGCACTAAGACAGGGCGGAATGAAAAACTGTTTTTT
d_gene: NA; j_gene: TRBJ1-6; v_gene: TRBV9; abundance: NA; CDR3aa: CASSVGPGLHNSPLHF; CDR3nt: TGTGCCAGCAGCGTGGGACCGGGACTTCATAATTCACCCCTCCACTTT
d_gene: NA; j_gene: TRBJ1-1; v_gene: TRBV7-9; abundance: NA; CDR3aa: CASSLLGGRKAFF; CDR3nt: TGTGCCAGCAGCTTATTAGGGGGGCGCAAGGCTTTCTTT
d_gene: TRBD1; j_gene: TRBJ1-2; v_gene: TRBV2; abundance: few; CDR3aa: CASSEQGDRGLGGYTF; CDR3nt: TGTGCCAGCAGTGAACAGGGGGACAGGGGGTTGGGCGGCTACACCTTC
d_gene: NA; j_gene: TRBJ1-4; v_gene: TRBV19; abundance: NA; CDR3aa: CASKEYSEKLFF; CDR3nt: TGTGCCAGTAAGGAGTACTCTGAAAAACTGTTTTTT
d_gene: NA; j_gene: TRBJ2-2; v_gene: TRBV7-6; abundance: NA; CDR3aa: CASSHSGTLKGELFF; CDR3nt: TGTGCCAGCAGCCATTCTGGAACACTCAAGGGGGAGCTGTTTTTT
d_gene: NA; j_gene: TRBJ1-2; v_gene: TRBV19; abundance: NA; CDR3aa: CASSKDTYGYTF; CDR3nt: TGTGCCAGTAGTAAGGACACCTATGGCTACACCTTC
d_gene: TRBD2; j_gene: TRBJ2-3; v_gene: TRBV4-1; abundance: few; CDR3aa: CASRPSGGGIDTQYF; CDR3nt: TGCGCCAGCAGGCCTAGCGGGGGGGGTATAGATACGCAGTATTTT
d_gene: NA; j_gene: TRBJ2-1; v_gene: TRBV6-5; abundance: NA; CDR3aa: CASSRGREQFF; CDR3nt: TGTGCCAGCAGCCGGGGTCGCGAGCAGTTCTTC
d_gene: NA; j_gene: TRBJ2-6; v_gene: TRBV27; abundance: NA; CDR3aa: CASSSRSAGANVLTF; CDR3nt: TGTGCCAGCAGTTCCCGTTCTGCTGGGGCCAACGTCCTGACTTTC
d_gene: NA; j_gene: TRBJ1-1; v_gene: TRBV6-5; abundance: once; CDR3aa: CASRNREYTEAFF; CDR3nt: TGTGCCAGCAGAAACAGGGAATACACTGAAGCTTTCTTT
d_gene: NA; j_gene: TRBJ2-3; v_gene: TRBV10-3; abundance: NA; CDR3aa: CAISERTGTDTQYF; CDR3nt: TGTGCCATCAGTGAGAGGACAGGCACAGATACGCAGTATTTT
d_gene: NA; j_gene: TRBJ1-3; v_gene: TRBV4-2; abundance: NA; CDR3aa: CASSQESAGRFSGNTIYF; CDR3nt: TGTGCCAGCAGCCAAGAGTCGGCAGGGCGGTTCTCTGGAAACACCATATATTTT
d_gene: NA; j_gene: TRBJ2-5; v_gene: TRBV19; abundance: NA; CDR3aa: CASSIGQIQETQYF; CDR3nt: TGTGCCAGTAGTATCGGACAGATCCAAGAGACCCAGTACTTC
d_gene: NA; j_gene: TRBJ1-4; v_gene: TRBV4-1; abundance: NA; CDR3aa: CASSQAGLREKLFF; CDR3nt: TGCGCCAGCAGCCAAGCAGGGTTGCGTGAAAAACTGTTTTTT
d_gene: NA; j_gene: TRBJ1-2; v_gene: TRBV2; abundance: few; CDR3aa: CASSVGLRANGYTF; CDR3nt: TGTGCCAGCAGCGTCGGACTGAGGGCTAATGGCTACACCTTC
d_gene: NA; j_gene: TRBJ2-7; v_gene: TRBV7-9; abundance: once; CDR3aa: CASSLGTGSYEQYF; CDR3nt: TGTGCCAGCAGCTTAGGCACAGGGTCATACGAGCAGTACTTC
d_gene: NA; j_gene: TRBJ1-6; v_gene: TRBV10-3; abundance: NA; CDR3aa: CASTPWGRDNSPLHF; CDR3nt: TGTGCCAGCACCCCCTGGGGGAGGGATAATTCACCCCTCCACTTT
d_gene: NA; j_gene: TRBJ2-5; v_gene: TRBV10-3; abundance: NA; CDR3aa: CAISAGGQETQYF; CDR3nt: TGTGCCATCAGTGCGGGGGGCCAGGAGACCCAGTACTTC
d_gene: TRBD2; j_gene: TRBJ2-7; v_gene: TRBV6-5; abundance: NA; CDR3aa: CASKAGGHYEQYF; CDR3nt: TGTGCCAGCAAGGCGGGGGGACACTACGAGCAGTACTTC
d_gene: NA; j_gene: TRBJ2-5; v_gene: TRBV29-1; abundance: few; CDR3aa: CSVFPRETQYF; CDR3nt: TGCAGCGTTTTTCCCCGAGAGACCCAGTACTTC
d_gene: TRBD1; j_gene: TRBJ2-3; v_gene: TRBV5-1; abundance: NA; CDR3aa: CASSEGQGTDTQYF; CDR3nt: TGCGCCAGCAGCGAGGGACAGGGGACAGATACGCAGTATTTT
d_gene: NA; j_gene: TRBJ2-7; v_gene: TRBV11-1; abundance: NA; CDR3aa: CASSSRTGSYEQYF; CDR3nt: TGTGCCAGCAGCTCCCGGACGGGCTCCTACGAGCAGTACTTC
d_gene: NA; j_gene: TRBJ1-5; v_gene: TRBV6-1; abundance: NA; CDR3aa: CASSDGKINQPQHF; CDR3nt: TGTGCCAGCAGTGACGGGAAGATCAATCAGCCCCAGCATTTT
d_gene: NA; j_gene: TRBJ1-2; v_gene: TRBV19; abundance: NA; CDR3aa: CASSRGAAFTDYGYTF; CDR3nt: TGTGCCAGTAGTAGGGGGGCAGCCTTTACCGACTATGGCTACACCTTC
d_gene: NA; j_gene: TRBJ2-7; v_gene: TRBV18; abundance: NA; CDR3aa: CASSPSDEQYF; CDR3nt: TGTGCCAGCTCACCTAGCGACGAGCAGTACTTC
d_gene: NA; j_gene: TRBJ2-3; v_gene: TRBV7-9; abundance: NA; CDR3aa: CASSRRRGGKDTQYF; CDR3nt: TGTGCCAGCAGCCGACGGCGCGGGGGCAAAGATACGCAGTATTTT
d_gene: NA; j_gene: TRBJ2-3; v_gene: TRBV19; abundance: NA; CDR3aa: CASIPEGVPDTQYF; CDR3nt: TGTGCCAGTATCCCTGAGGGGGTCCCAGATACGCAGTATTTT
d_gene: TRBD2; j_gene: TRBJ2-5; v_gene: TRBV27; abundance: once; CDR3aa: CASSLRLAVQETQYF; CDR3nt: TGTGCCAGCAGTCTACGACTAGCGGTGCAAGAGACCCAGTACTTC
d_gene: NA; j_gene: TRBJ2-7; v_gene: TRBV2; abundance: once; CDR3aa: CASSEGGYEQYF; CDR3nt: TGTGCCAGCAGTGAAGGGGGTTACGAGCAGTACTTC
d_gene: NA; j_gene: TRBJ1-1; v_gene: TRBV2; abundance: few; CDR3aa: CASSEPLRPNTEAFF; CDR3nt: TGTGCCAGCAGTGAACCCCTACGACCAAACACTGAAGCTTTCTTT
d_gene: NA; j_gene: TRBJ1-5; v_gene: TRBV6-5; abundance: NA; CDR3aa: CASSPEGRGNQPQHF; CDR3nt: TGTGCCAGCAGCCCAGAGGGACGGGGTAATCAGCCCCAGCATTTT
d_gene: NA; j_gene: TRBJ2-1; v_gene: TRBV10-3; abundance: NA; CDR3aa: CAISDATRSSYNEQFF; CDR3nt: TGTGCCATCAGTGACGCGACTAGGAGCTCCTACAATGAGCAGTTCTTC
d_gene: TRBD2; j_gene: TRBJ2-5; v_gene: TRBV7-6; abundance: few; CDR3aa: CASSPTSGGAVRETQYF; CDR3nt: TGTGCCAGCAGCCCGACTAGCGGGGGGGCGGTTCGGGAGACCCAGTACTTC
d_gene: TRBD2; j_gene: TRBJ2-5; v_gene: TRBV9; abundance: NA; CDR3aa: CASSVEPVGGETQYF; CDR3nt: TGTGCCAGCAGCGTAGAGCCCGTCGGGGGGGAGACCCAGTACTTC
d_gene: NA; j_gene: TRBJ1-1; v_gene: TRBV6-6; abundance: NA; CDR3aa: CASSYTVSNTEAFF; CDR3nt: TGTGCCAGCAGTTATACGGTTTCGAACACTGAAGCTTTCTTT
d_gene: NA; j_gene: TRBJ1-2; v_gene: TRBV5-1; abundance: NA; CDR3aa: CASSDHPGTVYGYTF; CDR3nt: TGCGCCAGCAGTGATCATCCGGGGACGGTTTATGGCTACACCTTC
d_gene: NA; j_gene: TRBJ1-1; v_gene: TRBV29-1; abundance: NA; CDR3aa: CSALQGPNTEAFF; CDR3nt: TGCAGCGCCTTACAGGGACCGAACACTGAAGCTTTCTTT
d_gene: TRBD1; j_gene: TRBJ2-4; v_gene: TRBV19; abundance: NA; CDR3aa: CASPMGAIQGRLRNIQYF; CDR3nt: TGTGCCAGTCCTATGGGGGCTATACAGGGGCGATTGAGAAACATTCAGTACTTC
d_gene: NA; j_gene: TRBJ2-1; v_gene: TRBV5-5; abundance: NA; CDR3aa: CASSLGGGLNEQFF; CDR3nt: TGTGCCAGCAGCTTGGGAGGGGGATTGAATGAGCAGTTCTTC
d_gene: NA; j_gene: TRBJ1-6; v_gene: TRBV6-1; abundance: medium-sized; CDR3aa: CASGGGTAVGALHF; CDR3nt: TGTGCCAGTGGGGGCGGGACCGCCGTAGGGGCCCTCCACTTT
d_gene: NA; j_gene: TRBJ1-3; v_gene: TRBV6-5; abundance: NA; CDR3aa: CASSLGQPSGNTIYF; CDR3nt: TGTGCCAGCAGCCTTGGACAGCCCTCTGGAAACACCATATATTTT
d_gene: NA; j_gene: TRBJ1-4; v_gene: TRBV4-3; abundance: few; CDR3aa: CASSQVGGANEKLFF; CDR3nt: TGCGCCAGCAGCCAAGTAGGAGGGGCTAATGAAAAACTGTTTTTT
d_gene: TRBD2; j_gene: TRBJ2-7; v_gene: TRBV12-5; abundance: NA; CDR3aa: CASGLVLGEGTSNEQYF; CDR3nt: TGTGCTAGTGGTTTGGTTTTGGGGGAGGGGACCAGCAACGAGCAGTACTTC
d_gene: NA; j_gene: TRBJ2-7; v_gene: TRBV18; abundance: once; CDR3aa: CASSPRPGTSYEQYF; CDR3nt: TGTGCCAGCTCACCACGGCCCGGTACCTCCTACGAGCAGTACTTC
d_gene: NA; j_gene: TRBJ2-2; v_gene: TRBV5-4; abundance: few; CDR3aa: CASSLPGGRYTGELFF; CDR3nt: TGTGCCAGCAGCTTGCCGGGTGGACGATACACCGGGGAGCTGTTTTTT